This T cell receptor (beta chain) stems from a study of cytomegalovirus exposure and HLA in healthy donors. The CDR3 is 16 amino acids. The germline gives CDR1 SGHTA, CDR2 FQGNSA. Germline trimming cut 4 bases from V and 2 bases from J; bases unmatched to any gene: 7. With regard to this clone: Its antigen is unknown.

The protocol was immunoSEQ multiplex PCR, while the TCRdb copy is restricted to in-frame clones and leaves out a portion. The sample lists fewer than 200,000 clones, 80% to 90% seen once, with roughly 1.3% in the top ten. The study, taken as a whole, reports: Subsequent analysis found a tendency for first-cohort TCR clusters to co-occur within the 95 to 150 validation repertoires. Researchers counted around 160 TCR beta chains as cytomegalovirus-associated. Reports credit the classifier with highly specific, highly sensitive diagnosis of cytomegalovirus status.

Sequencing used PBMCs. The origin of this receptor is a woman aged 25 to 39 in good health and CMV-seronegative. This chain uses TRBV7-2 with TRBJ2-7; 11 positions match TRBD2. The CDR3: CASSYSFSGGAYEQYF. The CDR3 DNA reads as TGTGCCAGCAGCTACAGTTTTAGCGGGGGGGCCTACGAGCAGTACTTC.